This note documents a single TCR beta chain sequence. A TCRbeta library incorporating unique molecular identifiers was prepared. Via MiXCR, TCRdb re-called the PCR reads, giving one row per CDR3 protein. The sample shows some 95,000 distinct CDR3 sequences, around 22% of them seen only once. This specimen comes from a study of T-cell reconstitution after alpha-beta-depleted transplantation in children. Germline CDR1 is MNHNS and CDR2 is SASEGT. Trimming stripped 6 bases from V and 0 bases from J, with 8 bases between. This CDR3 region has 14 residues. Sample: PBMCs, taken before TCRalphabeta/CD19-depleted stem cell transplant. V is TRBV6-1 and J is TRBJ1-4, with D hard to call. The clonotype was recovered from a boy aged 2 to 10 with acute lymphoblastic leukemia, due to receive a stem cell transplant. DNA for the CDR3: TGTGCCAGCAGCCAGGTTGCAACTAATGAAAAACTGTTTTTT. It yields the protein CASSQVATNEKLFF.